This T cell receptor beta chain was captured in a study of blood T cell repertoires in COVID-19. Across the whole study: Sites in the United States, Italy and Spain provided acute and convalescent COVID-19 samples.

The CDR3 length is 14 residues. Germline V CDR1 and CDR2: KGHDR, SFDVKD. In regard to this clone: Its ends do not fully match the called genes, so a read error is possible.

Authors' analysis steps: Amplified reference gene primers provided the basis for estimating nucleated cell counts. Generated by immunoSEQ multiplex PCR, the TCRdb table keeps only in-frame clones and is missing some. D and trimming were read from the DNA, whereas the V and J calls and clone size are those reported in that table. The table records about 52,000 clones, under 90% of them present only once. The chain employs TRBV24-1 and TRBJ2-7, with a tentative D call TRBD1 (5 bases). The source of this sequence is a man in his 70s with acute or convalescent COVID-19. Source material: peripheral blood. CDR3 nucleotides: TGTGCCACCAGTGATACCAGGGTGCCCTATGAGCAGTACTTC. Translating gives CATSDTRVPYEQYF.